This note documents a single T cell receptor beta chain sequence. No antigen is known for it. The record has no base qualities; no much larger clone is one base away. This entry is derived from a study of response to subunit inactivated influenza vaccine listed by TCRdb under 2018. Background on the whole study: Deep quantitative profiling of the T cell receptor repertoire was used in the study to follow responses to a trivalent subunit inactivated influenza vaccine.

Trimming takes 4 bases from V and 8 bases from J, and the germline ends sit 11 bases apart. The CDR3 starts with the cysteine, ends with the phenylalanine, and has 13 residues. Only the CDR3 DNA stays, 39 bases, in frame from base 1. From a lookup of the germline V gene, CDR1 and CDR2 are KGHDR and SFDVKD. What the study reported, not specific to this receptor: It was suggested by the authors that each seasonal influenza vaccination may recruit only a limited number of new T cells.

The method behind the library was RT-PCR. For sequencing, an Illumina HiSeq 2500 was employed. TCRdb applied fastp at Q25 and MiXCR to the public reads, then kept only in-frame beta chains. CDR3 protein duplicates are merged, each entry listing the most common genes and DNA. Recorded for this sample are hundreds of thousands of distinct CDR3 sequences; about 18% of them occurred a single time. The top ten clones comprise 11% of the sample. This chain joins TRBV24-1 to TRBJ2-1; too little of a D gene remains to name it. The material sequenced was PBMCs from blood, taken more than 4 days after vaccination. The clonotype comes from a man in his forties or fifties who received an inactivated influenza vaccine. Donor details come from another sample of the same person, matched by shared clones. The CDR3: CATSDPLRDEQFF. The DNA sequence reads TGTGCCACCAGTGACCCCCTAAGGGATGAGCAGTTCTTC.